This T cell receptor beta chain was recorded in a study of CD8 T cells in ankylosing spondylitis. Findings and limits, study-wide: Earlier studies detected some motif variants in reactive arthritis synovial fluid and blood.

Regarding this clonotype: The antigen remains undetermined.

5'-RACE, quantitative and with molecular barcodes, yielded the TCR beta libraries. From the 5' RACE reads, TCRdb called clonotypes with MiXCR, one entry per CDR3 protein. The data show 220,000 or so distinct CDR3 sequences, 10% to 13% seen once. The source of this sequence is a male donor with ankylosing spondylitis or in good health (not recorded which). Source material: blood, either unsorted or a sorted T cell fraction (not recorded which).

CDR3 bases: TGTGCCAGCAGCTGGTCGGGGAGCTCCTACAATGAGCAGTTCTTC. Its protein is CASSWSGSSYNEQFF. This chain connects TRBV7-2 to TRBJ2-1; possible D gene TRBD2, 5 bases. CDR1 SGHTA and CDR2 FQGNSA come from the germline V gene. Trimming removed 4 bases from V and 0 bases from J, with 10 bases in between. The CDR3 length is 15 residues.